This T cell receptor beta chain came from a study of identical twins. The study's findings and limits: Among out-of-frame alpha sequences shared by twins, low generation probability occurred in excess.

As for this clonotype: Its antigen is as yet unknown.

TCRdb re-analysed the 5' RACE reads in MiXCR, keeping a single row per CDR3 protein. The sample has around 690,000 distinct CDR3 sequences, roughly 20% seen once. Trimming cost V 8 bases and J 3 bases, with 15 bases left between them. CDR1 and CDR2 from the germline V gene are MNHEY and SMNVEV (reference sequence). There are 14 residues in the CDR3. Another study also made use of these data, one on T cells expressing NK-cell markers.

The receptor was isolated from a woman younger than 35 in good health. Sequencing used PBMCs. V and J are TRBV27 and TRBJ2-3; D gene unclear. The CDR3 DNA is TGTGCCAGCGGTACCTTGGTGGGAACAGATACGCAGTATTTT. Translation gives CASGTLVGTDTQYF.